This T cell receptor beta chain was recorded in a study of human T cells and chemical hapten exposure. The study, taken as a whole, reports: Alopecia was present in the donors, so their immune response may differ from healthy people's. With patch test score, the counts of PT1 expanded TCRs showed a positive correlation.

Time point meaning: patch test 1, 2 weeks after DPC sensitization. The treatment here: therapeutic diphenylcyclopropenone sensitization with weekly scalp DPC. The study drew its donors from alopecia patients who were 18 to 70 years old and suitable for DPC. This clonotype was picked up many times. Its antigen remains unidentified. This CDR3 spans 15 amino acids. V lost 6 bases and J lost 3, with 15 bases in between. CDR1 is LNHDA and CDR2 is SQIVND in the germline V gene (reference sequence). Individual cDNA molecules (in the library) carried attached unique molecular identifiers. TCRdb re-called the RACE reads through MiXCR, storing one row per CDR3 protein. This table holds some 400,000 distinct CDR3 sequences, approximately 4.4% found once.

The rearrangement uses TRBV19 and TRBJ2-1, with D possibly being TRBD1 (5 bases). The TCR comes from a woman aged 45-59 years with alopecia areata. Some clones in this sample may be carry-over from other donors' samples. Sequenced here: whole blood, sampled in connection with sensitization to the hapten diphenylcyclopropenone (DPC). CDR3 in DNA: TGTGCCAGTAGCCCACCCCAGGGAATCTACAATGAGCAGTTCTTC. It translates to CASSPPQGIYNEQFF.